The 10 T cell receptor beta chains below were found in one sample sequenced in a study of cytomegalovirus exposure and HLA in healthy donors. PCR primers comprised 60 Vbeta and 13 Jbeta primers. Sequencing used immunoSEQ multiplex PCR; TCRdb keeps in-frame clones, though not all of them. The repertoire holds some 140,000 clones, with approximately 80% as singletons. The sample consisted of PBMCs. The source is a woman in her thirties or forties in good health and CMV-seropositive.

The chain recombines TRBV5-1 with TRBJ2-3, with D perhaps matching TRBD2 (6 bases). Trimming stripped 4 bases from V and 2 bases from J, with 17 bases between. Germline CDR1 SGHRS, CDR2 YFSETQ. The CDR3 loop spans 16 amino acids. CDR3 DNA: TGCGCCAGCAGCCTGCGGGTAGCGGTATACACAGATACGCAGTATTTT. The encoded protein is CASSLRVAVYTDTQYF.

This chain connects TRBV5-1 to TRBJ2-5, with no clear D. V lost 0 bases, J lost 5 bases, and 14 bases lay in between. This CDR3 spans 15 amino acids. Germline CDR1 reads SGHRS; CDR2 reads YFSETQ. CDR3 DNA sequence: TGCGCCAGCAGCTTGGTGGCGGAAACCTGGGAGACCCAGTACTTC. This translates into CASSLVAETWETQYF.

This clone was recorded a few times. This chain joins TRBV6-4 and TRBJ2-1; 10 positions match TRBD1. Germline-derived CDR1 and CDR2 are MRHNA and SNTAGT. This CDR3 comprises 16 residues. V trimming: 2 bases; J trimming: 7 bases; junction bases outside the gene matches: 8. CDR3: CASSDQATGGFNEQFF. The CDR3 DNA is TGTGCCAGCAGTGACCAGGCGACAGGGGGCTTTAATGAGCAGTTCTTC.

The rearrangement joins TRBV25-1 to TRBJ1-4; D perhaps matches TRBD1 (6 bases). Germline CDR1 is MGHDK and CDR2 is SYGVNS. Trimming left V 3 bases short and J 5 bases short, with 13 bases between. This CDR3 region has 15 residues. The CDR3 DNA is TGTGCCAGCAGTGATTGGGGCAGGGGAAATGAAAAACTGTTTTTT. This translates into CASSDWGRGNEKLFF.

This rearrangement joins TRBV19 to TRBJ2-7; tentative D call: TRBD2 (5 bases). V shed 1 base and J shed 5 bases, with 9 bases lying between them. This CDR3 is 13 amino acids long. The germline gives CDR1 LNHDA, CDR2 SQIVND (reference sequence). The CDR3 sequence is CASSIGPGNEQYF. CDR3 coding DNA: TGTGCCAGTAGTATAGGTCCGGGAAACGAGCAGTACTTC.

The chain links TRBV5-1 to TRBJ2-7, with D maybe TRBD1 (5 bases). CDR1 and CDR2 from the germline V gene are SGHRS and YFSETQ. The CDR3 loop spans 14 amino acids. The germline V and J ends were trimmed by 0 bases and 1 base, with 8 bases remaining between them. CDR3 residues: CASSLGGASYEQYF. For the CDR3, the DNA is TGCGCCAGCAGCTTGGGTGGGGCATCCTACGAGCAGTACTTC.

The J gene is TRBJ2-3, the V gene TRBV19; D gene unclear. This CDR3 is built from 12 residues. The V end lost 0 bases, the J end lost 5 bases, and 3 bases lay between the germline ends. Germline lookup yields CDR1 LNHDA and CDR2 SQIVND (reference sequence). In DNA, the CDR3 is TGTGCCAGTAGTATAGATCTAGATACGCAGTATTTT. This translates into CASSIDLDTQYF. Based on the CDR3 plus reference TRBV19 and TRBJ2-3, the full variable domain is DGGITQSPKYLFRKEGQNVTLSCEQNLNHDAMYWYRQDPGQGLRLIYYSQIVNDFQKGDIAEGYSVSREKKESFPLTVTSAQKNPTAFYLCASSIDLDTQYFGPGTRLTVL.

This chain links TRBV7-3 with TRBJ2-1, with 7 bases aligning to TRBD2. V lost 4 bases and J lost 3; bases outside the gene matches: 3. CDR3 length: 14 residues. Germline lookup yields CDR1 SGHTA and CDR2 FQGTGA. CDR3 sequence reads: CASSSRDYYNEQFF. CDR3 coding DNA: TGTGCCAGCAGCTCCCGGGACTACTACAATGAGCAGTTCTTC.

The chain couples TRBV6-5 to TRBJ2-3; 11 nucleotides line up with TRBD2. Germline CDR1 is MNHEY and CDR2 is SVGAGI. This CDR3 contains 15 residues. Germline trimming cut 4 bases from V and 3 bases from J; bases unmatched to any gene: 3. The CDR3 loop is CASSFGTSGTDTQYF. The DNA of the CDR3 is TGTGCCAGCAGTTTTGGGACTAGCGGAACAGATACGCAGTATTTT.

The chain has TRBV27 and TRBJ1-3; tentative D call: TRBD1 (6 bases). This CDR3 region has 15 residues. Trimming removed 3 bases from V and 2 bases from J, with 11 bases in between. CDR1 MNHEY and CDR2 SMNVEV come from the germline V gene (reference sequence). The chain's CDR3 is CASSFIGGPGNTIYF. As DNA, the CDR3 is TGTGCCAGCAGTTTCATCGGGGGGCCTGGAAACACCATATATTTT.